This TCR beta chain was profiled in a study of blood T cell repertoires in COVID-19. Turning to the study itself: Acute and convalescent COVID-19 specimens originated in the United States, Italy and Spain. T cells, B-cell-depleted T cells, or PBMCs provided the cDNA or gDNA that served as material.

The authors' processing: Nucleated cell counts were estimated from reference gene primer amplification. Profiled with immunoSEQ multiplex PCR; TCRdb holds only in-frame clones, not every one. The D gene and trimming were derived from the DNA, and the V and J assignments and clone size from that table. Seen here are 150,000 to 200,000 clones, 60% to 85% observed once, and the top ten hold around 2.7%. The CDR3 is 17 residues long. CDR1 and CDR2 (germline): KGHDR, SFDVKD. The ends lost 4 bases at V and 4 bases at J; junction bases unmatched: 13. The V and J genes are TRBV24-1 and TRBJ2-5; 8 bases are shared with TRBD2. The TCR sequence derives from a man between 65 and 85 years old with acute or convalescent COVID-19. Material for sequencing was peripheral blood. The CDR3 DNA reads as TGTGCCACCAGTGAAACTCGAGCGGGAGTACCCTCAGAGACCCAGTACTTC. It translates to CATSETRAGVPSETQYF.